This T cell receptor (beta chain) was observed in a study of T cells in Graves' hyperthyroidism and ophthalmopathy. As for the study in general: At initial diagnosis, before any treatment had begun, peripheral blood was obtained. Study findings and constraints: In blood, most of the thyroid clonotypes expanded above 0.001 were also present.

This clonotype was recorded a few times. What it binds is not known. Template material for amplifying TCR beta CDR3 regions consisted of RNA transcripts. The HTBI primer set served for first-round RT-PCR of the TCR CDR3. TCRdb re-derived calls from the multiplex PCR reads in MiXCR, one entry per CDR3 protein. Of fewer than 600,000 distinct CDR3 sequences listed, approximately 15% were seen once; the top ten hold around a sixth. These patients, aged 18 to 65, had recently diagnosed hyperthyroidism lasting under 2 months. Clinical symptoms, serum thyroxine and TRAb, thyroid ultrasound and orbital computed tomography were used for the diagnoses. Germline V gene lookup returns CDR1 SGDLS and CDR2 YYNGEE. The CDR3 runs 17 residues. The V and J ends lost 0 bases and 4 bases respectively, with 19 bases between them.

The sequencing sample was made of blood. This chain joins TRBV9 and TRBJ1-1, with D possibly matching TRBD1 (5 bases). The sequence came from a woman between 18 and 29 years old with Graves' hyperthyroidism. The CDR3 loop reads CASSVDSDSLGSTEAFF. Written as DNA, the CDR3 is TGTGCCAGCAGCGTAGACTCCGACAGCCTCGGCAGCACTGAAGCTTTCTTT.